This T cell receptor beta chain is from a study of cytomegalovirus exposure and HLA in healthy donors. After removal of 5 bases from V and 6 bases from J, the junction contained 6 bases not matched to a gene. The CDR3 is made up of 14 amino acids. CDR1 and CDR2 (germline): SGHAT, FQDESV (reference sequence). Use of 60 Vbeta and 13 Jbeta primers characterized the PCR. Only in-frame clones appear in the TCRdb table, and some are missing; sequencing was by immunoSEQ multiplex PCR. The sample holds about 140,000 clones, roughly 80% seen once. V is TRBV11-1 and J is TRBJ2-1, with 8 nucleotides matching TRBD1. This receptor was taken from a man aged 18-30 years in good health and CMV-seronegative. Sequencing was done on a sample of PBMCs. The chain's CDR3 is CASSRTDRGNEQFF. The CDR3, as DNA: TGTGCCAGCAGCCGAACCGACAGGGGCAATGAGCAGTTCTTC.